This T cell receptor beta chain was captured by sequencing in a study of blood T cell repertoires in COVID-19. In the source study's methods: Amplification of reference gene primers provided the estimated nucleated cell counts. Only in-frame clones appear in the TCRdb table, and some are missing; sequencing was by immunoSEQ multiplex PCR. V, J and clone size reflect that table, while D and trimming were determined from the DNA. Here the sample spans over 100,000 clones, approximately 86% being singletons. CDR3 length: 17 amino acids. V lost 2 bases, J lost 10 bases, and 14 bases stayed unmatched. Germline V gene lookup returns CDR1 MNHEY and CDR2 SVGEGT.

The V gene is TRBV6-2 or TRBV6-3, the J gene TRBJ2-1; 10 bases agree with TRBD1. The TCR sequence derives from a man in his forties or fifties with acute or convalescent COVID-19. The sequenced sample was peripheral blood. CDR3: CASSYPDRDRGVREQFF. DNA of the CDR3: TGTGCCAGCAGTTACCCTGACCGGGACAGGGGAGTTAGAGAGCAGTTCTTC.